Listed below are T cell receptor beta chains from one sample, sequenced in a study of T cell responses to AZD1222 COVID-19 vaccine. The assay was immunoSEQ multiplex PCR, and TCRdb's table has in-frame clones only and misses some. The sample records more than 95,000 clones, about nine tenths being singletons. Here the sequenced sample was peripheral blood, taken on day 0 of AZD1222 vaccination. The source of these receptors is an adult in good health. CDR3s include the opening cysteine and the closing phenylalanine or tryptophan. D genes are given only for firm matches. Only some rows state a clone size, as once, few, many or a class for expanded clones.

d_gene	j_gene	abundance	v_gene	CDR3aa	CDR3nt
-	TRBJ2-7	-	TRBV14	CASSQDSFPYEQYF	TGTGCCAGCAGCCAAGACAGTTTTCCCTACGAGCAGTACTTC
TRBD1	TRBJ2-7	-	TRBV28	CASSRQGYEQYF	TGTGCCAGCAGCCGACAGGGTTACGAGCAGTACTTC
-	TRBJ2-1	-	TRBV5-1	CASSLSRDNEQFF	TGCGCCAGCAGCTTGTCCAGGGACAATGAGCAGTTCTTC
TRBD1	TRBJ1-6	-	TRBV5-4	CASSSGQGGNSPLHF	TGTGCCAGCAGCTCGGGACAGGGCGGGAATTCACCCCTCCACTTT
-	TRBJ1-1	-	TRBV2	CASSERGRWAFF	TGTGCCAGCAGTGAAAGAGGGAGGTGGGCTTTCTTT
TRBD1	TRBJ2-6	once	TRBV6-5	CASRGTGTGANVLTF	TGTGCCAGCAGGGGGACAGGGACTGGGGCCAACGTCCTGACTTTC
TRBD1	TRBJ2-1	-	TRBV5-4	CASSLDRASYNEQFF	TGTGCCAGCAGCCTCGACAGGGCATCCTACAATGAGCAGTTCTTC
TRBD2	TRBJ2-2	once	TRBV4-1	CASSQRLAGVAGELFF	TGCGCCAGCAGCCAAAGACTAGCGGGAGTGGCCGGGGAGCTGTTTTTT
TRBD2	TRBJ2-5	few	TRBV2	CASSEEQGSSGSETQYF	TGTGCCAGCAGTGAAGAGCAGGGGTCTAGCGGGAGTGAGACCCAGTACTTC
-	TRBJ1-5	-	TRBV30	CAWSKYRDSNQPQHF	TGTGCCTGGAGCAAATACAGGGATAGCAATCAGCCCCAGCATTTT
-	TRBJ1-1	-	TRBV18	CASSLQAPGHPNTEAFF	TGTGCCAGCTCACTCCAAGCTCCGGGACACCCGAACACTGAAGCTTTCTTT
TRBD2	TRBJ2-1	-	TRBV2	CASSLTSGRYNEQFF	TGTGCCAGCAGCCTGACTAGCGGGAGATACAATGAGCAGTTCTTC
-	TRBJ2-1	once	TRBV11-3	CASSLETGNEQFF	TGTGCCAGCAGCTTAGAAACTGGAAATGAGCAGTTCTTC
-	TRBJ1-5	-	TRBV20-1	CSAQNQPQHF	TGCAGTGCTCAGAATCAGCCCCAGCATTTT
-	TRBJ2-7	-	TRBV7-9	CASSLYRAGPYEQYF	TGTGCCAGCAGCTTATATCGGGCAGGGCCCTACGAGCAGTACTTC
-	TRBJ2-7	few	TRBV2	CASSELWQGSSYEQYF	TGTGCCAGCAGTGAATTATGGCAGGGAAGCTCCTACGAGCAGTACTTC
-	TRBJ1-5	-	TRBV12-3/TRBV12-4	CASTPSSNQPQHF	TGTGCCAGCACCCCCTCGAGCAATCAGCCCCAGCATTTT
-	TRBJ2-7	-	TRBV18	CASSLRETYEQYF	TGTGCCAGCTCACTCAGGGAGACCTACGAGCAGTACTTC
-	TRBJ2-3	-	TRBV18	CASSLDSVNTQYF	TGTGCCAGCTCGCTCGACAGTGTCAATACGCAGTATTTT
-	TRBJ1-3	once	TRBV9	CASSARGPRGNTIYF	TGTGCCAGCAGCGCCCGGGGACCTCGTGGAAACACCATATATTTT
-	TRBJ1-4	-	TRBV9	CASSATAATNEKLFF	TGTGCCAGCAGCGCAACAGCCGCAACTAATGAAAAACTGTTTTTT
TRBD2	TRBJ2-7	once	TRBV7-8	CASTSKGRGYEQYF	TGTGCCAGCACCTCAAAGGGGAGGGGATACGAGCAGTACTTC
-	TRBJ2-1	-	TRBV28	CASSFSGYNEQFF	TGTGCCAGCAGTTTTAGCGGATACAATGAGCAGTTCTTC
TRBD1	TRBJ2-7	-	TRBV9	CASSSTGDNYEQYF	TGTGCCAGCAGCTCGACAGGGGACAACTACGAGCAGTACTTC
TRBD1	TRBJ2-7	once	TRBV27	CASSAIDRAPYEQYF	TGTGCCAGCAGTGCGATCGACAGGGCCCCCTACGAGCAGTACTTC
-	TRBJ1-1	-	TRBV5-1	CASSLGGRENTEAFF	TGCGCCAGCAGCTTGGGTGGCAGAGAGAACACTGAAGCTTTCTTT
-	TRBJ2-1	-	TRBV5-4	CASSLPGNLYNEQFF	TGTGCCAGCAGCTTGCCAGGGAACTTGTACAATGAGCAGTTCTTC
TRBD2	TRBJ2-7	-	TRBV6-1	CASSEGLAGHEQYF	TGTGCCAGCAGTGAAGGACTAGCGGGACACGAGCAGTACTTC
-	TRBJ1-1	-	TRBV28	CASSSGDTNTEAFF	TGTGCCAGCAGTTCCGGGGACACGAACACTGAAGCTTTCTTT
-	TRBJ1-5	-	TRBV6-2/TRBV6-3	CASSYSPGVNQPQHF	TGTGCCAGCAGTTACTCACCGGGGGTAAATCAGCCCCAGCATTTT
-	TRBJ2-1	-	TRBV7-9	CASSLGAGRLSLF	TGTGCCAGCAGCTTAGGGGCTGGTAGGCTATCGCTCTTC
TRBD2	TRBJ2-7	-	TRBV28	CASSNPGLADEQYF	TGTGCCAGCAGTAACCCGGGACTAGCGGATGAGCAGTACTTC
-	TRBJ1-4	-	TRBV28	CASSTPTANEKLFF	TGTGCCAGCAGTACTCCGACAGCTAATGAAAAACTGTTTTTT
TRBD2	TRBJ2-6	-	TRBV6-2/TRBV6-3	CASSRGTSASSGANVLTF	TGTGCCAGCAGTCGTGGGACTAGCGCGAGCTCTGGGGCCAACGTCCTGACTTTC
TRBD2	TRBJ2-1	-	TRBV27	CASTQRLAGNNEQFF	TGTGCCAGCACCCAAAGGCTAGCGGGTAACAATGAGCAGTTCTTC
-	TRBJ1-2	-	TRBV28	CASSLMKVGDGYTF	TGTGCCAGCAGTTTAATGAAGGTGGGGGATGGCTACACCTTC
TRBD1	TRBJ2-3	-	TRBV18	CASSLGQGADTQYF	TGTGCCAGCTCACTTGGACAGGGGGCAGATACGCAGTATTTT
-	TRBJ2-3	few	TRBV25-1	CASTGRISTDTQYF	TGTGCCAGCACTGGACGGATTAGCACAGATACGCAGTATTTT
TRBD1	TRBJ1-6	-	TRBV7-9	CASSSGQGNSPLHF	TGTGCCAGCAGCTCCGGACAGGGGAATTCACCCCTCCACTTT
-	TRBJ2-5	-	TRBV24-1	CATGGSQETQYF	TGTGCCACCGGGGGTAGCCAAGAGACCCAGTACTTC
TRBD1	TRBJ1-4	once	TRBV18	CASSSPSMDRRQFF	TGTGCCAGCTCATCACCCTCAATGGACAGGCGGCAGTTTTTT